A single count supports the clone carrying this TCR beta chain. Its antigen is unidentified. This record belongs to a study of cytomegalovirus exposure and HLA in healthy donors. Notes on the study in general: In a later analysis, at a false discovery rate of 0.05, roughly 17,000 TCR beta sequences were associated with HLA alleles. Analysis was carried out at a later point, and it linked a missense DCLRE1C variant to TCR beta V- and J-gene trimming. By a later analysis, the bulk of CMV-associated TCR beta chains appeared HLA-restricted.

V was trimmed by 4 bases and J by 8 bases, leaving 10 bases between them. The CDR3 totals 12 residues. Germline-derived CDR1 and CDR2 are MNHEY and SMNVEV (reference sequence). 13 Jbeta primers and 60 Vbeta primers were used for the PCR. As processed by the authors: Later, 80 million or so unique TCR beta chains were counted in an analysis, and about 10 million of them were shared. Generated by immunoSEQ multiplex PCR, the TCRdb table keeps only in-frame clones and is missing some. V, J and clone size were drawn from that table, and D and trimming were deduced from the DNA. The sample includes around 200,000 clones, 75% to 90% of them seen just once.

The V and J genes are TRBV27 and TRBJ2-3, with D maybe TRBD1 (7 bases). This clonotype was sampled from a man aged 45-65 years in good health and CMV-seronegative. The sample consisted of PBMCs. The CDR3 bases are TGTGCCAGCAGTTACAGGGGAGGTACGCAGTATTTT. It codes for CASSYRGGTQYF.